Shown below are 11 T cell receptor beta chains from a single sample sequenced in a study of CD8+CD57+ T cells in acquired aplastic anemia. Researchers used genomic DNA as the template to profile TCR beta VDJ and CDR3. TCRdb reprocessed the reads via MiXCR and lists one record per CDR3 protein. The sample has approximately 180,000 distinct CDR3 sequences, approximately 48% seen once. An expansion of CD8+CD57+ cells by flow cytometry had been shown in patients chosen for sequencing. The sequenced sample consisted of sorted CD4+, CD8+, or CD8+CD57+ T cells (not recorded which) from PBMCs. These receptors all stem from a human donor with aplastic anemia.

The chain combines TRBV4-2 with TRBJ2-7; 12 bases map to TRBD2. V trimming: 4 bases; J trimming: 4 bases; junction bases outside the gene matches: 5. Germline CDR1 reads LGHNA; CDR2 reads YNFKEQ. The CDR3 is 15 amino acids. CDR3 sequence (DNA): TGTGCCAGCAGCCCTAGCGGGGGGGCCGCTTACGAGCAGTACTTC. Its protein is CASSPSGGAAYEQYF.

The rearrangement uses TRBV15 and TRBJ2-3; 7 bases fit TRBD1. CDR3 length equals 15 residues. Germline V gene sequence: CDR1 LNHNV, CDR2 YYDKDF (reference sequence). The V segment lost 4 bases and the J segment 0 bases; nucleotides outside the gene matches: 4. The DNA of the CDR3 is TGTGCCACCAGCACCGGGACAGTGAGCACAGATACGCAGTATTTT. Protein sequence: CATSTGTVSTDTQYF.

The chain has TRBV7-8 and TRBJ1-1, with D unclear. V was trimmed by 5 bases and J by 6 bases, leaving 13 bases between them. Per germline, CDR1 SGHVS and CDR2 FQNEAQ. This CDR3 spans 13 amino acids. CDR3 residues: CASSPSAKAEAFF. The CDR3 nucleotides are TGTGCCAGCAGCCCCTCGGCAAAGGCTGAAGCTTTCTTT.

This clonotype showed up many times. The chain carries TRBV5-1 and TRBJ2-2; unclear D gene. Trimming took off 3 bases at V and 4 bases at J, with 13 bases between the two ends. Per germline, CDR1 SGHRS and CDR2 YFSETQ. The CDR3 spans 15 residues. CDR3 DNA sequence: TGCGCCAGCAGCTCCGGTTCCATTCCCACCGGGGAGCTGTTTTTT. Its protein is CASSSGSIPTGELFF.

The chain links TRBV29-1 to TRBJ2-7, with D possibly matching TRBD1 (5 bases). Germline values: CDR1 SQVTM, CDR2 ANQGSEA. Trimming pared 2 bases from V and 3 bases from J, leaving 5 bases between. This CDR3 has 11 amino acids. CDR3 amino acids: CSVEQGYEQYF. The CDR3, as DNA: TGCAGCGTTGAACAGGGCTACGAGCAGTACTTC.

CDR3 sequence (DNA): TGCGCCAGCAACCTCGAGGGGGGGGGACTAGGAGAGCAGTACTTC. Encoded protein: CASNLEGGGLGEQYF. The rearrangement links TRBV4-1 to TRBJ2-7; 8 positions match TRBD2. The CDR3 spans 15 residues. The V gene end was trimmed by 7 bases and the J gene end by 7 bases; junction bases not matched to a gene: 15. The germline CDR1 and CDR2 sequences are MGHRA and YSYEKL.

This clonotype was detected many times. The V and J genes are TRBV5-1 and TRBJ2-5; no firm D call. This CDR3 comprises 11 residues. Germline-derived CDR1 and CDR2 are SGHRS and YFSETQ. V lost 3 bases and J lost 0, with 0 bases in between. CDR3 sequence: CASSYQETQYF. The DNA of the CDR3 is TGCGCCAGCAGCTACCAAGAGACCCAGTACTTC. Based on the CDR3 plus reference TRBV5-1 and TRBJ2-5, the full variable domain is KAGVTQTPRYLIKTRGQQVTLSCSPISGHRSVSWYQQTPGQGLQFLFEYFSETQRNKGNFPGRFSGRQFSNSRSEMNVSTLELGDSALYLCASSYQETQYFGPGTRLLVL.

This rearrangement joins TRBV29-1 to TRBJ2-7; maybe TRBD1 (6 bases). The germline V gene has CDR1 SQVTM and CDR2 ANQGSEA. The length of the CDR3 is 12 residues. The CDR3 region has the DNA TGCAGTATCCGGGACAACTCCTACGAGCAGTACTTC. It is translated as CSIRDNSYEQYF.

This chain links TRBV2 with TRBJ1-6; 7 bases map to TRBD1. The germline CDR1 and CDR2 sequences are SNHLY and FYNNEI. The trim removed 3 bases at V and 7 bases at J, leaving 3 bases unmatched. This CDR3 spans 14 amino acids. The CDR3 DNA reads as TGTGCCAGCAGTGAGGACAGGAGGAATTCACCCCTCCACTTT. Protein: CASSEDRRNSPLHF.

The chain carries TRBV4-1 and TRBJ1-2; no reliable D call. V was cut by 1 base and J by 0 bases, with 9 bases left in between. Per germline, CDR1 MGHRA and CDR2 YSYEKL. The CDR3 has 15 residues. The CDR3 sequence: CASSQVGLSNYGYTF. CDR3 DNA: TGCGCCAGCAGCCAAGTTGGGCTCTCTAACTATGGCTACACCTTC.

The rearrangement links TRBV9 to TRBJ1-4, with D maybe TRBD1 (5 bases). CDR3 length equals 17 residues. Trimming took 3 bases from V and 3 from J, leaving 18 bases between them. The V gene's germline CDR1 is SGDLS and CDR2 YYNGEE. The CDR3 sequence: CASSARWGERSNEKLFF. In DNA form, the CDR3 reads TGTGCCAGCAGCGCCCGCTGGGGGGAGAGATCTAATGAAAAACTGTTTTTT.